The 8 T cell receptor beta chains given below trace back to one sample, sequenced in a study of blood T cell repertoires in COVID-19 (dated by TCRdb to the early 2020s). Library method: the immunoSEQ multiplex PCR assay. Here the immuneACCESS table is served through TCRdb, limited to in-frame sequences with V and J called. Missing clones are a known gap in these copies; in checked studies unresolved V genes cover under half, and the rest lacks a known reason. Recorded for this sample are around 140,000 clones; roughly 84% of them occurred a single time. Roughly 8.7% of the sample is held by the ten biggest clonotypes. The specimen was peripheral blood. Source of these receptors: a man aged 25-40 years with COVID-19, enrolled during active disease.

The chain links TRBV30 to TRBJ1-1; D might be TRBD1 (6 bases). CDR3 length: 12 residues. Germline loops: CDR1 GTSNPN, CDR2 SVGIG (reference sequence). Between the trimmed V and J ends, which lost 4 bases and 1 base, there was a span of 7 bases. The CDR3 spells CAWTRGNTEAFF. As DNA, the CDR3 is TGTGCCTGGACCAGGGGGAACACTGAAGCTTTCTTT.

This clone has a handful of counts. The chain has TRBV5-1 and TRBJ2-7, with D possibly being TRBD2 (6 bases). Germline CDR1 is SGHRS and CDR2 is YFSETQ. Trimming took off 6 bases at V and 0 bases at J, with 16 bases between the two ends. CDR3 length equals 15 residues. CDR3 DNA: TGCGCCAGCACCGATAACGGGAGACCCTCCTACGAGCAGTACTTC. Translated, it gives CASTDNGRPSYEQYF.

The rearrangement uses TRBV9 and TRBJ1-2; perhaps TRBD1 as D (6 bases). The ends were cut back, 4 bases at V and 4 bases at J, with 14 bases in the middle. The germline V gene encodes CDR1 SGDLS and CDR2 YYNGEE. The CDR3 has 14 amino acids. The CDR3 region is CASSQRTEPYGYTF. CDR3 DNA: TGTGCCAGCAGCCAGAGGACAGAGCCCTATGGCTACACCTTC.

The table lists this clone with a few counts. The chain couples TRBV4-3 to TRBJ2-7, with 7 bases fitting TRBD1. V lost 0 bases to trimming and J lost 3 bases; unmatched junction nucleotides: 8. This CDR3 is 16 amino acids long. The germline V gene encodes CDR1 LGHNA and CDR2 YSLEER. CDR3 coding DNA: TGCGCCAGCAGCCAAGATTCAACAGGGGTAGTCTACGAGCAGTACTTC. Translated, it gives CASSQDSTGVVYEQYF.

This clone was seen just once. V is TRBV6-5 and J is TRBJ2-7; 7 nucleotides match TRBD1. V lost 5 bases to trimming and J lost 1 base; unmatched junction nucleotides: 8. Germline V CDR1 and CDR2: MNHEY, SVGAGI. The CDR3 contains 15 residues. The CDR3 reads CASSRWTGHSYEQYF. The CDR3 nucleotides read TGTGCCAGCAGTCGTTGGACAGGCCATTCCTACGAGCAGTACTTC.

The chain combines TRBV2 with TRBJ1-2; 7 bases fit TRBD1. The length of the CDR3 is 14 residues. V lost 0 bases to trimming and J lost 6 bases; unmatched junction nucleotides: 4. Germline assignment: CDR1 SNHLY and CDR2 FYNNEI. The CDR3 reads CASSEATGRDGYTF. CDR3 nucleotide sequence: TGTGCCAGCAGTGAAGCGACAGGGCGGGATGGCTACACCTTC.

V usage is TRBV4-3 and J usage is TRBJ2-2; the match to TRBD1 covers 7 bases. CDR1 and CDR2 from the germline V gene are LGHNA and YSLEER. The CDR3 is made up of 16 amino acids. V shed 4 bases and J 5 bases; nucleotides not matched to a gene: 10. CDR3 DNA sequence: TGCGCCAGCAGCCCGACAGGGAGAGGGTGGACCGGGGAGCTGTTTTTT. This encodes CASSPTGRGWTGELFF.

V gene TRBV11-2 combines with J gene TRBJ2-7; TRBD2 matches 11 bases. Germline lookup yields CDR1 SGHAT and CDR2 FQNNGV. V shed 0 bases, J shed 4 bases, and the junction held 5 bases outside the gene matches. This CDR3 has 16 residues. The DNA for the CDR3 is TGTGCCAGCAGCTTAGAACTAGCGGGAGAAACGTACGAGCAGTACTTC. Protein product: CASSLELAGETYEQYF.